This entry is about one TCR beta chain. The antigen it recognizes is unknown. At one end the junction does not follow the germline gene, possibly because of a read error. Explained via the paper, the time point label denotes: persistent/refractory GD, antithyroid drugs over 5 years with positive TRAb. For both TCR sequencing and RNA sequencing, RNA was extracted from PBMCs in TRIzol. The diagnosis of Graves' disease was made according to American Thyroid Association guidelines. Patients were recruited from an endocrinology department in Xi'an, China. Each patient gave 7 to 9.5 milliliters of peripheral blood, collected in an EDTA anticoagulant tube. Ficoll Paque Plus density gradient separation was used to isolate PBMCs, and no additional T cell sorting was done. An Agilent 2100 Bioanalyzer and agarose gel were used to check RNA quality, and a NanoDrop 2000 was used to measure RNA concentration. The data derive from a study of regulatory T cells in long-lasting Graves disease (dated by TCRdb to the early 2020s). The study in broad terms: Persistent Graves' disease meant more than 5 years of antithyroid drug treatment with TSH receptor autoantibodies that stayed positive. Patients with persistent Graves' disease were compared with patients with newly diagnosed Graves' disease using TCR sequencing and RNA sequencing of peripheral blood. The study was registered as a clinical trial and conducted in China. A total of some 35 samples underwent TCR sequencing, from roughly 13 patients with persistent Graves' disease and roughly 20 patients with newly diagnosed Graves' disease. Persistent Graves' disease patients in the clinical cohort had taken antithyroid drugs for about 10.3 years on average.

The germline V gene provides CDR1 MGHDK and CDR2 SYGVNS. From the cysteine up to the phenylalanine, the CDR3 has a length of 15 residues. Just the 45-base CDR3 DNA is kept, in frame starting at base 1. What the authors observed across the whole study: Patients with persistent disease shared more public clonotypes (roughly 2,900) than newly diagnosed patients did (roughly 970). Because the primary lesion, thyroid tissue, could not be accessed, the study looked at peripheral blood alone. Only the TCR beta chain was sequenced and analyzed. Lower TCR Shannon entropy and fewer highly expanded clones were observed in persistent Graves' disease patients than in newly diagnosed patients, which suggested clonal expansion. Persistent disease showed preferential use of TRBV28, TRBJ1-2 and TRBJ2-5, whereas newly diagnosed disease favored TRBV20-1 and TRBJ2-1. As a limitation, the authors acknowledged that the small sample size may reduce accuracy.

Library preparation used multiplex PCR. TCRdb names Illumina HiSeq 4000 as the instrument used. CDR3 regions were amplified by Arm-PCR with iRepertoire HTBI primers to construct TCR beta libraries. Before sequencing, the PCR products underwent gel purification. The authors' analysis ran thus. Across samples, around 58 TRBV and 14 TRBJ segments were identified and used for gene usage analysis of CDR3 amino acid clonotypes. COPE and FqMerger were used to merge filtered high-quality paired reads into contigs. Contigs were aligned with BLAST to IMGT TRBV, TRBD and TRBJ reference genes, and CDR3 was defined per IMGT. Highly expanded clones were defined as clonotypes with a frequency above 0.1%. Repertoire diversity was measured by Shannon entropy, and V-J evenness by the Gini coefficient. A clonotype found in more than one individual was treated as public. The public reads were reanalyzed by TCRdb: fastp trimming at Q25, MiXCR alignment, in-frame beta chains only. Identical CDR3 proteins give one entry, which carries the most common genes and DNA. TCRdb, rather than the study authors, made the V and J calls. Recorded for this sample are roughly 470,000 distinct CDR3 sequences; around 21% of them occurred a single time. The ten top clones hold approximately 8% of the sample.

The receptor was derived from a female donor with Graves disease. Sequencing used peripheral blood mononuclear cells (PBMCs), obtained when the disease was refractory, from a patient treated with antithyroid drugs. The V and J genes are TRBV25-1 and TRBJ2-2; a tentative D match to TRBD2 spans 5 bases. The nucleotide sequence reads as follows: TGTGCCAGCAGTGATTTTAGGGTCGGCACCGGGGAGCTGGTTTTT. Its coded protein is CASSDFRVGTGELVF.